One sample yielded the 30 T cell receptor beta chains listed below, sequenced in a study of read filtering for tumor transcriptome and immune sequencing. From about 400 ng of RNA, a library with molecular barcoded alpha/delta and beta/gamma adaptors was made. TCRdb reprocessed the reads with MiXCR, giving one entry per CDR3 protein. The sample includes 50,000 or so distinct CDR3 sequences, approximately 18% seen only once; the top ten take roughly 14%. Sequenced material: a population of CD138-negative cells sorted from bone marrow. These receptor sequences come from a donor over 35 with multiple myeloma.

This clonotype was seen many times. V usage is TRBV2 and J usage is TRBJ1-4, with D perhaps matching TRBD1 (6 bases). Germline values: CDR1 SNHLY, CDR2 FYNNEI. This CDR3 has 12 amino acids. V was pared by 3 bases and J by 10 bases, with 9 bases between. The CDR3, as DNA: TGTGCCAGCAGTGACAGGGGTGGAAAACTGTTTTTT. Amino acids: CASSDRGGKLFF. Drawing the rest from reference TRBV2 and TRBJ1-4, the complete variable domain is EPEVTQTPSHQVTQMGQEVILRCVPISNHLYFYWYRQILGQKVEFLVSFYNNEISEKSEIFDDQFSVERPDGSNFTLKIRSTKLEDSAMYFCASSDRGGKLFFGSGTQLSVL.

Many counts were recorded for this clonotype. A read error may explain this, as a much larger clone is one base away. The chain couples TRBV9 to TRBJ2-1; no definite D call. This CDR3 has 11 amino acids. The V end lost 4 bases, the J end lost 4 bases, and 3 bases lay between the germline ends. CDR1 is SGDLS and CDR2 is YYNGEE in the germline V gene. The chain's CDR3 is CASSRYNEQFF. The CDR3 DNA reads TGTGCCAGCAGCCGATACAATGAGCAGTTCTTC.

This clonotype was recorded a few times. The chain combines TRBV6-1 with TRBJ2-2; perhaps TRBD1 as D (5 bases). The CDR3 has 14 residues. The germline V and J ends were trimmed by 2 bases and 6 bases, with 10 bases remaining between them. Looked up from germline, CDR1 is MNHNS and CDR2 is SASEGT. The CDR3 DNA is TGTGCCAGCAGTGAACTAATAGGGGCCGGGGAGCTGTTTTTT. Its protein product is CASSELIGAGELFF.

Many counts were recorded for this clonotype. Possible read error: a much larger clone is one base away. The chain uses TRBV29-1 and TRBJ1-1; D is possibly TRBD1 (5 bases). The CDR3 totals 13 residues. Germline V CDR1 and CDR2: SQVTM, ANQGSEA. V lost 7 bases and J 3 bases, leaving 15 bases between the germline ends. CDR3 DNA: TGCAGCGCTGTGATCGGGGGTTACACTGAAGCTTTCTTT. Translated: CSAVIGGYTEAFF.

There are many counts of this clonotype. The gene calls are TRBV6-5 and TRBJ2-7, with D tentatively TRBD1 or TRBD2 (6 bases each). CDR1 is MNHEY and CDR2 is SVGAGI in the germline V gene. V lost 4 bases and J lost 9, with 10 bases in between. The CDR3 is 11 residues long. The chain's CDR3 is CASSSPGAQYF. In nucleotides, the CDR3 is TGTGCCAGCAGTTCCCCGGGGGCGCAGTACTTC.

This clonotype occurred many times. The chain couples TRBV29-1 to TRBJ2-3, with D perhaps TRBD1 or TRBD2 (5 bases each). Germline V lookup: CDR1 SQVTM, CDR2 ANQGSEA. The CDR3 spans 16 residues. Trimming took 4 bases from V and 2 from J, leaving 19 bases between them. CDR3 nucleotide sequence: TGCAGCGTTGGCCCCCGGGGCGGGCTCTCCACAGATACGCAGTATTTT. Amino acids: CSVGPRGGLSTDTQYF.

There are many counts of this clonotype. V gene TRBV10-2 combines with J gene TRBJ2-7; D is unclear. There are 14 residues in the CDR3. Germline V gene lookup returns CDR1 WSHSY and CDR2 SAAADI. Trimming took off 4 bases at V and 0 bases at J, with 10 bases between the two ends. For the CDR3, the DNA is TGCGCCAGCAGTGGGGCCTTCAGCTCCTACGAGCAGTACTTC. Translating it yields CASSGAFSSYEQYF.

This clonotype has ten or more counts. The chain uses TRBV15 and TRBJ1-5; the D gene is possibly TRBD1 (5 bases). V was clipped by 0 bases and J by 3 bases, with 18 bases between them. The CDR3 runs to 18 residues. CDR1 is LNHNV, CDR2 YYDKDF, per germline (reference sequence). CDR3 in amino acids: CATSRDREPTDYNQPQHF. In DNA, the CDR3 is TGTGCCACCAGCAGAGATAGAGAGCCGACAGACTACAATCAGCCCCAGCATTTT.

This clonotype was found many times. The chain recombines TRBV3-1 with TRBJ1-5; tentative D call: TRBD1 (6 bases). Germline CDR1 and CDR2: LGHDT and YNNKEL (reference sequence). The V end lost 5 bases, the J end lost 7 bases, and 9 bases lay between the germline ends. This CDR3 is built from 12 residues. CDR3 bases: TGTGCCAGCAGCTCGAGGGGGCAGCCCCAGCATTTT. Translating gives CASSSRGQPQHF.

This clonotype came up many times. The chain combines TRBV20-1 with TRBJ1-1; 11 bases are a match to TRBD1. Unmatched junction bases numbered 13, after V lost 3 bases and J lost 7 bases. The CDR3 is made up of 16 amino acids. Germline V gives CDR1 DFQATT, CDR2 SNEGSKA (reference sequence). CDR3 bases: TGCAGTGCTAGTAAGGGACAGGGGGTGTCATGGAATGAAGCTTTCTTT. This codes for CSASKGQGVSWNEAFF.

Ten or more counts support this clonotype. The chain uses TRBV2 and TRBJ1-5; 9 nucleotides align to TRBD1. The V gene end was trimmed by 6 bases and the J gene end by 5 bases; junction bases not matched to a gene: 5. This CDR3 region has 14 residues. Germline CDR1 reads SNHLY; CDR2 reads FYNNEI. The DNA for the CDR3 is TGTGCCAGCAGCTCGGACAGGGGTTATCAGCCCCAGCATTTT. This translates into CASSSDRGYQPQHF.

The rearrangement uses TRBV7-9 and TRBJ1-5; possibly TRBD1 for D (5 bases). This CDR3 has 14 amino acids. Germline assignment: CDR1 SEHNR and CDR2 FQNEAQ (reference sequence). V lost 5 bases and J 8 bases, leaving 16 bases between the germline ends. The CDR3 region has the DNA TGTGCCAGCAGCCGAGGGACGGTGGGTGAGCCCCAGCATTTT. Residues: CASSRGTVGEPQHF.

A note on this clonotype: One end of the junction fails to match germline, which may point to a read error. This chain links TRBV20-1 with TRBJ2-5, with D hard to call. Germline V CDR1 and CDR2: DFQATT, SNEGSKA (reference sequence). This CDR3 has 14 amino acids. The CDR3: CGAREWEQRETQYF. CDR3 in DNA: TGCGGTGCTAGAGAGTGGGAACAGAGGGAGACCCAGTACTTC.

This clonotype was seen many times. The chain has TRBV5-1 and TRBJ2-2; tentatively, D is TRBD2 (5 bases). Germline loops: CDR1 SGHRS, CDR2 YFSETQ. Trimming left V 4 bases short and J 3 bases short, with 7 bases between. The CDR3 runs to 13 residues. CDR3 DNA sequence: TGCGCCAGCAGCCGGGATTACACCGGGGAGCTGTTTTTT. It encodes CASSRDYTGELFF.

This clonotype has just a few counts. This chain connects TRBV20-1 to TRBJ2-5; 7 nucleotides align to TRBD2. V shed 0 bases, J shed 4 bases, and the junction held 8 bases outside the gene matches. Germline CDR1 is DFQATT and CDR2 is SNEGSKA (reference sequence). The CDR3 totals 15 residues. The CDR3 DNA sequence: TGCAGTGCTAGAGAGGGCGGCGGGAGAGCAGAGACCCAGTACTTC. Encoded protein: CSAREGGGRAETQYF.

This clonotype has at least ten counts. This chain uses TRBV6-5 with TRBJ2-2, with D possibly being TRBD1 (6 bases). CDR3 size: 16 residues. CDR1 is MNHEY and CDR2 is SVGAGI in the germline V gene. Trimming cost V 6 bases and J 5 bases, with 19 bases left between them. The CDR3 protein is CASRPVPSGTTGELFF. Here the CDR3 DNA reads TGTGCCAGCAGGCCCGTCCCCTCCGGGACAACCGGGGAGCTGTTTTTT.

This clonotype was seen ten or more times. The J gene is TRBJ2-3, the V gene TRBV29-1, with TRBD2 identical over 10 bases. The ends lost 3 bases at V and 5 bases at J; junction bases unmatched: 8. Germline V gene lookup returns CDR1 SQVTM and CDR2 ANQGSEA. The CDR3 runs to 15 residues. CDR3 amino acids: CSVDAAGGPRDTQYF. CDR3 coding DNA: TGCAGCGTTGACGCAGCGGGAGGGCCCAGAGATACGCAGTATTTT.

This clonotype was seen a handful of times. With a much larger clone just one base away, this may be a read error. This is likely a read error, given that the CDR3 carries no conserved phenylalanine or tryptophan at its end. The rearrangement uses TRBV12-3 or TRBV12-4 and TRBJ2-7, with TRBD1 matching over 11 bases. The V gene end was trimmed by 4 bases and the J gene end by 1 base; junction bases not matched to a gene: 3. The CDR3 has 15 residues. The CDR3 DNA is TGTGCCAGCAGTTCCAGGGACAGGGGGTCCTACGAGCAGTACCTC. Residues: CASSSRDRGSYEQYL.

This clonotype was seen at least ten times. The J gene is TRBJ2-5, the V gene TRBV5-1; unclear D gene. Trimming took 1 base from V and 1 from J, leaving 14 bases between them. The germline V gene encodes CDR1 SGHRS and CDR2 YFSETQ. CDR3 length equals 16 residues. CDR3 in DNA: TGCGCCAGCAGCTTGTCGGCCGCCAATTTCCAAGAGACCCAGTACTTC. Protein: CASSLSAANFQETQYF. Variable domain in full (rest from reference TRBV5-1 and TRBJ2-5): KAGVTQTPRYLIKTRGQQVTLSCSPISGHRSVSWYQQTPGQGLQFLFEYFSETQRNKGNFPGRFSGRQFSNSRSEMNVSTLELGDSALYLCASSLSAANFQETQYFGPGTRLLVL.

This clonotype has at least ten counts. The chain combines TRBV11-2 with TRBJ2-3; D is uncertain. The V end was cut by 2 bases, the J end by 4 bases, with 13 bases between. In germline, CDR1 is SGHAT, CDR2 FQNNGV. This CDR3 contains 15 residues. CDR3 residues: CASSLRYSSPDTQYF. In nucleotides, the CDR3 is TGTGCCAGCAGCTTACGATATAGCTCCCCAGATACGCAGTATTTT.

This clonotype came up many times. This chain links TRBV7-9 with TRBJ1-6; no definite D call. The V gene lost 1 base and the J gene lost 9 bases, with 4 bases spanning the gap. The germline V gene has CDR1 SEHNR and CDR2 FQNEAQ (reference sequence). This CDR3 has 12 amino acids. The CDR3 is CASSLEGSPLHF. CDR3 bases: TGTGCCAGCAGCTTAGAGGGTTCACCCCTCCACTTT.

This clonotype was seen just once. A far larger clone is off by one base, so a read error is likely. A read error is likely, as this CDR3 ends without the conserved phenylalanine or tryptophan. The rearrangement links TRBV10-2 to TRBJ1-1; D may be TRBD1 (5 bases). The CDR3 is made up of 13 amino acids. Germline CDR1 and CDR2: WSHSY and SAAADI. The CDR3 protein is CAISVGGNTEAFS. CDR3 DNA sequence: TGTGCCATCAGTGTCGGGGGGAACACTGAAGCTTTCTCT.

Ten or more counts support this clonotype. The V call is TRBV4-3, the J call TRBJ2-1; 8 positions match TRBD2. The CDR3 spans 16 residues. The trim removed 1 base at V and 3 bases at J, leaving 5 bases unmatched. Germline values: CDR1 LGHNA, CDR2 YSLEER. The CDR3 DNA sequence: TGCGCCAGCAGCCAAGCGTTTACTAGCGGCTACAATGAGCAGTTCTTC. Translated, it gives CASSQAFTSGYNEQFF.

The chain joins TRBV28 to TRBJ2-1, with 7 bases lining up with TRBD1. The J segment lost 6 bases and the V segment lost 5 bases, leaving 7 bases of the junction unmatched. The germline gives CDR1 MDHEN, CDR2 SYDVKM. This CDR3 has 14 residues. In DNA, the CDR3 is TGTGCCAGCAGTCCAGGGGGACCCTTCAATGAGCAGTTCTTC. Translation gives CASSPGGPFNEQFF.

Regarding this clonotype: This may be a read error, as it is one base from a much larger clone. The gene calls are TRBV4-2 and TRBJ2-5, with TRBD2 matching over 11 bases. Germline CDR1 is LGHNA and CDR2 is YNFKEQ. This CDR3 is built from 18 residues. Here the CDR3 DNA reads TGTGCCAGCAGCCAGGACGCCGGGACTAGCGGAACAATAGAGACCCGGTACTTC. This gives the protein CASSQDAGTSGTIETRYF.

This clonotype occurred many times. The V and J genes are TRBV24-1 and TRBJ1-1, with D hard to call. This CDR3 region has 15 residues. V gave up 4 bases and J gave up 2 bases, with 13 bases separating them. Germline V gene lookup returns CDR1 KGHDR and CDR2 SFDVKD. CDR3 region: CATSDSYAANTEAFF. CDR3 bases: TGTGCCACCAGTGACTCTTACGCAGCAAACACTGAAGCTTTCTTT.

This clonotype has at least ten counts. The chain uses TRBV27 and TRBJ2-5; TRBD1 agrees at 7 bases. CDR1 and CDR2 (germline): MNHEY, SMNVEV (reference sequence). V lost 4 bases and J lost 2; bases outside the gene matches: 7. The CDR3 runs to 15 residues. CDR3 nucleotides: TGTGCCAGCAGTTCGCTGATGGACAGGCAAGAGACCCAGTACTTC. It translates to CASSSLMDRQETQYF.

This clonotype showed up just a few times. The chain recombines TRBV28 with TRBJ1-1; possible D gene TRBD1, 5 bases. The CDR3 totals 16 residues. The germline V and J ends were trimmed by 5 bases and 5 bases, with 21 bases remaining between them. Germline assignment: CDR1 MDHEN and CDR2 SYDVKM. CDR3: CASSPPGRGVGTEAFF. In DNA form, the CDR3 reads TGTGCCAGCAGTCCCCCGGGACGGGGGGTTGGGACTGAAGCTTTCTTT.

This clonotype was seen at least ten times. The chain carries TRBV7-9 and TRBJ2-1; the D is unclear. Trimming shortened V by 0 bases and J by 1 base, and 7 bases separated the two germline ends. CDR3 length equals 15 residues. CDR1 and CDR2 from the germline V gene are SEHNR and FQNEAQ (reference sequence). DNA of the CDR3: TGTGCCAGCAGCTTAGCGGGAAATTCCTACAATGAGCAGTTCTTC. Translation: CASSLAGNSYNEQFF.

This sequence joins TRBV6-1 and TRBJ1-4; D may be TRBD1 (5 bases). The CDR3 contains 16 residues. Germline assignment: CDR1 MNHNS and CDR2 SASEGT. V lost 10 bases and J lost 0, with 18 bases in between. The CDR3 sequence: CATKTGTLPTNEKLFF. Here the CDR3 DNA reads TGTGCCACCAAAACCGGGACTCTTCCAACTAATGAAAAACTGTTTTTT.